A single sample gave rise to the 21 T cell receptor beta chains below, sequenced in a study of T cells in pancreatic ductal adenocarcinoma. The repertoire was sequenced with immunoSEQ multiplex PCR; TCRdb's copy has only in-frame clones and lacks some. The repertoire includes fewer than 5,000 clones, approximately 62% of them detected once, and about 15% sits in the top ten. No neoadjuvant therapy was given to the selected pancreatic ductal adenocarcinoma patients before their surgery. The sequencing input was pancreatic tumor tissue. Receptor source: a human donor with pancreatic ductal adenocarcinoma.

This chain uses TRBV5-4 with TRBJ1-4; 10 bases are a match to TRBD1. The CDR3 sequence is 14 residues long. CDR1 is SGHNT, CDR2 YYREEE, per germline (reference sequence). The V gene end was trimmed by 5 bases and the J gene end by 10 bases; junction bases not matched to a gene: 8. CDR3 protein: CASRTGTGEGKLFF. CDR3 DNA sequence: TGTGCCAGCAGGACCGGGACAGGGGAAGGAAAACTGTTTTTT. Combining the CDR3 with reference TRBV5-4 and TRBJ1-4 gives the whole variable domain ETGVTQSPTHLIKTRGQQVTLRCSSQSGHNTVSWYQQALGQGPQFIFQYYREEENGRGNFPPRFSGLQFPNYSSELNVNALELDDSALYLCASRTGTGEGKLFFGSGTQLSVL.

The chain employs TRBV11-1 and TRBJ1-1, with a possible D match to TRBD1 (6 bases). In germline, CDR1 is SGHAT, CDR2 FQDESV (reference sequence). V shed 4 bases and J shed 6 bases, with 15 bases lying between them. This CDR3 region has 14 residues. CDR3 sequence: CASSSSGGPAEAFF. CDR3 nucleotide sequence: TGTGCCAGCAGCTCTTCTGGGGGGCCAGCTGAAGCTTTCTTT.

This clone appeared a few times. This chain connects TRBV19 to TRBJ1-3; tentative D call: TRBD1 (5 bases). The CDR3 runs 15 residues. The V end was cut by 7 bases, the J end by 4 bases, with 17 bases between. Germline CDR1 reads LNHDA; CDR2 reads SQIVND (reference sequence). The CDR3 reads CASTRMGGVGNTIYF. The CDR3 DNA sequence: TGTGCCAGTACGCGGATGGGGGGAGTAGGAAACACCATATATTTT.

V usage is TRBV27 and J usage is TRBJ1-5; D is unclear. CDR1 is MNHEY, CDR2 SMNVEV, per germline (reference sequence). Between the trimmed V and J ends, which lost 4 bases and 0 bases, there was a span of 7 bases. The CDR3 is 14 amino acids. CDR3 nucleotides: TGTGCCAGCAGTTCCGTATCTAGCAATCAGCCCCAGCATTTT. This sequence encodes CASSSVSSNQPQHF.

This clone was seen a single time. The chain recombines TRBV10-3 with TRBJ2-7; TRBD1 matches at 9 bases. Germline CDR1 is ENHRY and CDR2 is SYGVKD. CDR3 size: 14 residues. Germline trimming cut 5 bases from V and 0 bases from J; bases unmatched to any gene: 2. CDR3 sequence (DNA): TGTGCCATCAGTCGGGACAGGGCCTCCTACGAGCAGTACTTC. The encoded protein is CAISRDRASYEQYF.

The chain has TRBV6-1 and TRBJ1-1; D is unresolved. Germline CDR1 is MNHNS and CDR2 is SASEGT. Trimming removed 9 bases at V and 5 bases at J, with 10 bases between. The CDR3 length is 11 residues. The CDR3 coding sequence is TGTGCCAGTCAGGAGATGACTGAAGCTTTCTTT. The encoded protein is CASQEMTEAFF.

This clone was recorded once. The chain has TRBV28 and TRBJ1-5; TRBD1 agrees at 7 bases. After removal of 3 bases from V and 1 base from J, the junction contained 6 bases not matched to a gene. Per the germline V gene, CDR1 is MDHEN and CDR2 is SYDVKM. The length of the CDR3 is 16 residues. The CDR3 sequence: CASSFGGGASNQPQHF. CDR3 DNA: TGTGCCAGCAGTTTTGGAGGGGGCGCAAGCAATCAGCCCCAGCATTTT.

The chain employs TRBV6-5 and TRBJ2-7, with D tentatively TRBD1 (6 bases). Germline assignment: CDR1 MNHEY and CDR2 SVGAGI. V dropped 8 bases and J dropped 1 base, with 12 bases sitting between them. The CDR3 is made up of 13 amino acids. This chain's CDR3 is CASGTPFSYEQYF. The CDR3, as DNA: TGTGCCAGCGGGACACCGTTTTCCTACGAGCAGTACTTC.

The gene calls are TRBV7-9 and TRBJ1-2, with 7 bases aligning to TRBD1. Germline loops: CDR1 SEHNR, CDR2 FQNEAQ (reference sequence). There are 12 residues in the CDR3. Trimming cost V 5 bases and J 8 bases; bases outside gene matches: 5. The CDR3 DNA follows: TGTGCCAGCAGCCCCCAGGGGGACGGCTACACCTTC. Residues: CASSPQGDGYTF.

Only a few counts were recorded for this clone. The V gene is TRBV9, the J gene TRBJ2-1; a weak D match, TRBD1 (5 bases). V lost 4 bases, J lost 6 bases, and 20 bases lay in between. This CDR3 has 16 residues. Germline-derived CDR1 and CDR2 are SGDLS and YYNGEE. CDR3 region: CASSSRTSKVGNEQFF. CDR3 bases: TGTGCCAGCAGCTCGCGGACAAGTAAGGTAGGCAATGAGCAGTTCTTC.

V and J are TRBV5-1 and TRBJ2-4; TRBD2 might be the D (7 bases). Germline CDR1 and CDR2: SGHRS and YFSETQ. The V end lost 4 bases, the J end lost 9 bases, and 17 bases lay between the germline ends. The CDR3 spans 14 residues. The CDR3 bases are TGCGCCAGCAGCCCAAGGGAGGGGGGCGGCATTCAGTACTTC. It codes for CASSPREGGGIQYF.

The chain recombines TRBV5-1 with TRBJ2-1; D ambiguous. Germline CDR1 and CDR2: SGHRS and YFSETQ. Trimming took off 1 base at V and 0 bases at J, with 8 bases between the two ends. The CDR3 loop spans 15 amino acids. CDR3 in DNA: TGCGCCAGCAGCTTGCTGCCGAGCTCCTACAATGAGCAGTTCTTC. Translated: CASSLLPSSYNEQFF.

In this sample, this clone turned up once. V usage is TRBV29-1 and J usage is TRBJ1-1, with D uncertain. There are 12 residues in the CDR3. Per germline, CDR1 SQVTM and CDR2 ANQGSEA. V was shortened by 3 bases and J by 6 bases, with 11 bases between the two germline ends. DNA for the CDR3: TGCAGCGTTGATGACCGGAGCGCTGAAGCTTTCTTT. This translates into CSVDDRSAEAFF.

This chain connects TRBV5-5 to TRBJ2-3; D possibly uses TRBD1 or TRBD2 (5 bases each). Trimming shortened V by 2 bases and J by 5 bases, and 15 bases separated the two germline ends. The germline V gene has CDR1 SGHKS and CDR2 YYEKEE (reference sequence). The length of the CDR3 is 15 residues. CDR3 in DNA: TGTGCCAGCAGCTTCCGGGACCCAGATCGAGATACGCAGTATTTT. It is translated as CASSFRDPDRDTQYF.

About this clone itself: This CDR3 is also generated by other DNA sequences in the sample. The chain joins TRBV6-1 to TRBJ1-6; a weak D match, TRBD1 (6 bases). V was trimmed by 0 bases and J by 10 bases, leaving 16 bases between them. Germline V gives CDR1 MNHNS, CDR2 SASEGT. The CDR3 spans 16 residues. The DNA of the CDR3 is TGTGCCAGCAGTGAAGCTGGTCAGGGGTCGGGGTCACCCCTCCACTTT. Its protein is CASSEAGQGSGSPLHF.

The genes are TRBV7-9 and TRBJ2-5, with D perhaps matching TRBD2 (5 bases). The CDR3 totals 13 residues. Germline assignment: CDR1 SEHNR and CDR2 FQNEAQ (reference sequence). V was pared by 5 bases and J by 4 bases, with 11 bases between. Here the CDR3 reads CASSIRDLETQYF. CDR3 DNA: TGTGCCAGCAGCATCCGGGATCTAGAGACCCAGTACTTC.

The chain couples TRBV11-2 to TRBJ2-5, with no clear D. Germline V lookup: CDR1 SGHAT, CDR2 FQNNGV. This CDR3 has 12 amino acids. V was pared by 3 bases and J by 5 bases, with 7 bases between. In nucleotides, the CDR3 is TGTGCCAGCAGCTTGGCACGGGAGACCCAGTACTTC. It yields the protein CASSLARETQYF.

This chain uses TRBV2 with TRBJ2-7; the D is unclear. The CDR3 is 14 residues long. In germline, CDR1 is SNHLY, CDR2 FYNNEI. Trimming took off 4 bases at V and 0 bases at J, with 10 bases between the two ends. The CDR3: CASSARPSSYEQYF. The CDR3 nucleotides read TGTGCCAGCAGTGCGCGACCGAGCTCCTACGAGCAGTACTTC.

The chain links TRBV5-1 to TRBJ2-1, with 9 bases that match TRBD2. The ends lost 7 bases at V and 6 bases at J; junction bases unmatched: 11. CDR3 length: 15 residues. CDR1 and CDR2 from the germline V gene are SGHRS and YFSETQ. In DNA, the CDR3 is TGCGCCAGCGGCACGGGACTAGCTGGGGGCAATGAGCAGTTCTTC. As protein: CASGTGLAGGNEQFF.

This chain uses TRBV5-1 with TRBJ2-3; the match to TRBD2 covers 12 bases. Germline CDR1 reads SGHRS; CDR2 reads YFSETQ. V lost 4 bases and J lost 2; bases outside the gene matches: 8. The CDR3 covers 17 residues. The CDR3 loop is CASSPRLAGVLTDTQYF. The CDR3 DNA follows: TGCGCCAGCAGCCCGCGACTAGCGGGAGTTCTCACAGATACGCAGTATTTT. The full variable domain, in which reference TRBV5-1 and TRBJ2-3 provide the parts outside the CDR3, is KAGVTQTPRYLIKTRGQQVTLSCSPISGHRSVSWYQQTPGQGLQFLFEYFSETQRNKGNFPGRFSGRQFSNSRSEMNVSTLELGDSALYLCASSPRLAGVLTDTQYFGPGTRLTVL.

The gene calls are TRBV5-1 and TRBJ2-7; possible D gene TRBD2, 5 bases. Trimming took 4 bases from V and 0 from J, leaving 14 bases between them. This CDR3 contains 15 residues. The germline CDR1 and CDR2 sequences are SGHRS and YFSETQ. CDR3 region: CASSPQVGSSYEQYF. The CDR3 nucleotides are TGCGCCAGCAGCCCGCAGGTAGGGAGCTCCTACGAGCAGTACTTC.